This T cell receptor beta chain was sequenced during a study of breast tumors, draining lymph nodes, adjacent tissues. One entry per CDR3 protein results from TCRdb running MiXCR on the multiplex PCR reads. The sample includes about 230,000 distinct CDR3 sequences, 32% of them seen just once. Overall study findings and caveats: Tumor T cell lymph node origin was a supported hypothesis, not proven. Findings are consistent with lymph node origin and intratumoral expansion of most tumor T cells.

Breast cancer patients provided tissue from their axillary draining lymph nodes. This CDR3 is built from 16 residues. The V and J ends lost 5 bases and 4 bases, in that order; junction bases with no gene match: 7. Germline-derived CDR1 and CDR2 are SGHTA and FQGNSA. About this clonotype: Its antigen is not identified.

The sample was axillary lymph node tissue. The TCR sequence derives from a female donor with breast cancer. Some clones in this sample may be carry-over from other donors' samples. J is TRBJ2-4 and V is TRBV7-2, with TRBD2 identical over 11 bases. The CDR3 bases are TGTGCCAGCAGCGTGACTAGCGGGACAGGGAAAAACATTCAGTACTTC. This translates into CASSVTSGTGKNIQYF.